This T cell receptor (beta chain) was identified in a study of PD-1 blockade in mismatch repair-deficient tumors. Looking at the study overall: Enrolled about 2013-2017, patients had progressing, pretreated mismatch repair-deficient cancers of about a dozen types.

Mismatch repair deficiency was confirmed in all patients, by PCR or immunohistochemistry. TCRs were sequenced from three patients responding to pembrolizumab. The data were produced by immunoSEQ multiplex PCR, yet TCRdb's version contains in-frame clones alone and is incomplete. The sample holds some 49,000 clones, approximately 80% seen once. Germline-derived CDR1 and CDR2 are MNHNS and SASEGT. V lost 2 bases and J 4 bases, leaving 17 bases between the germline ends. This CDR3 region has 16 residues. The source material was PBMCs, sampled before pembrolizumab treatment. This receptor was taken from an adult with mismatch repair-deficient cancer. The chain is built from TRBV6-1 and TRBJ1-1, with D perhaps matching TRBD1 (5 bases). CDR3 protein: CASSEPPGRGGTEAFF. Here the CDR3 DNA reads TGTGCCAGCAGTGAACCCCCTGGGAGGGGAGGCACTGAAGCTTTCTTT.